One and the same sample provided the 20 T cell receptor beta chains below, sequenced in a study of read filtering for tumor transcriptome and immune sequencing. The library was built from about 0.4 ug RNA with molecular barcoded adaptors for alpha/delta and beta/gamma chains. TCRdb re-called the reads with MiXCR, one entry per CDR3 protein. The table has about 57,000 distinct CDR3 sequences, about 14% seen once. Sequencing used a population of CD138-negative cells sorted from bone marrow. The receptors originated from a donor at least 40 years old with multiple myeloma.

This clonotype was observed many times. V gene TRBV27 combines with J gene TRBJ2-1; D uncertain. The CDR3 is 13 residues long. The germline V and J ends were trimmed by 6 bases and 5 bases, with 11 bases remaining between them. Looked up from germline, CDR1 is MNHEY and CDR2 is SMNVEV (reference sequence). Written as DNA, the CDR3 is TGTGCCAGCAGCCGATCTAGGCACAATGAGCAGTTCTTC. Translated, it gives CASSRSRHNEQFF.

This clonotype was seen repeatedly, ten times or more. The V gene is TRBV12-5, the J gene TRBJ2-7; TRBD1 is a possible D gene (7 bases). The CDR3 runs 16 residues. Between the trimmed V and J ends, which lost 0 bases and 4 bases, there was a span of 16 bases. Germline V gene lookup returns CDR1 LGHNT and CDR2 FRNRAP. In DNA form, the CDR3 reads TGTGCTAGTGGTTTGGTCTGGCCGGAGGGGGCGTACGAGCAGTACTTC. It translates to CASGLVWPEGAYEQYF.

Note on this clonotype: A read error may be the cause here, since a much bigger clone is one base away. J is TRBJ1-2 and V is TRBV12-3 or TRBV12-4; D gene unclear. The CDR3 loop spans 12 amino acids. Trimming took 8 bases from V and 8 from J, leaving 15 bases between them. The CDR3 is CASGMGARGYTF. CDR3 DNA sequence: TGTGCCAGCGGTATGGGAGCGAGAGGCTACACCTTC.

This clonotype was found a few times. As DNA, the CDR3 is TGTGCCAGCAGCTACGGACTAGCGGGAGGGCCGGGGGATACGCAGTATTTT. This gives the protein CASSYGLAGGPGDTQYF. J is TRBJ2-3 and V is TRBV6-5, with 15 bases matching TRBD2. Losses at the gene ends were 6 bases for V and 6 bases for J; bases not matched to a gene: 10. Germline values: CDR1 MNHEY, CDR2 SVGAGI. The CDR3 is made up of 17 amino acids.

This clonotype was counted at least ten times. The chain has TRBV9 and TRBJ1-5; D uncertain. CDR3 length: 14 residues. CDR1 SGDLS and CDR2 YYNGEE come from the germline V gene. With 0 bases removed from V and 5 bases from J, the gap between germline ends came to 9 bases. The CDR3 region has the DNA TGTGCCAGCAGCGTAGGCCAAGCAGATCAGCCCCAGCATTTT. Translation: CASSVGQADQPQHF.

This clonotype occurred many times. The chain carries TRBV29-1 and TRBJ2-7, with D perhaps TRBD2 (6 bases). CDR3 length equals 13 residues. V was pared by 5 bases and J by 5 bases, with 16 bases between. From germline, CDR1 is SQVTM and CDR2 ANQGSEA. The CDR3 is CSVPTSGEDEQYF. Here the CDR3 DNA reads TGCAGCGTTCCGACATCGGGGGAGGACGAGCAGTACTTC.

This clonotype was detected ten times or more. The rearrangement uses TRBV12-3 or TRBV12-4 and TRBJ2-7; TRBD2 matches 11 bases. Trimming at V came to 3 bases and at J to 5 bases, leaving 3 bases not matched to a gene. The CDR3 is 14 amino acids. The CDR3, as DNA: TGTGCCAGCAGTTTTAGCGGGAGGGCCCACGAGCAGTACTTC. It codes for CASSFSGRAHEQYF.

This clonotype was counted between two and nine times. V gene TRBV7-2 combines with J gene TRBJ2-3, with D uncertain. From germline, CDR1 is SGHTA and CDR2 FQGNSA. The CDR3 length is 14 residues. Trimming left V 0 bases short and J 3 bases short, with 7 bases between. Written as DNA, the CDR3 is TGTGCCAGCAGCTTAGCGCCAGCTACAGATACGCAGTATTTT. Residues: CASSLAPATDTQYF.

The table lists this clonotype with many counts. V usage is TRBV5-1 and J usage is TRBJ2-3, with 14 positions matching TRBD2. The CDR3 covers 16 residues. V was pared by 0 bases and J by 7 bases, with 4 bases of the junction left unmatched. The germline gives CDR1 SGHRS, CDR2 YFSETQ. The DNA for the CDR3 is TGCGCCAGCAGCTTGGGACTAGCGGGAGGGCTATATACGCAGTATTTT. Protein product: CASSLGLAGGLYTQYF. Based on the CDR3 plus reference TRBV5-1 and TRBJ2-3, the full variable domain is KAGVTQTPRYLIKTRGQQVTLSCSPISGHRSVSWYQQTPGQGLQFLFEYFSETQRNKGNFPGRFSGRQFSNSRSEMNVSTLELGDSALYLCASSLGLAGGLYTQYFGPGTRLTVL.

This clonotype showed up many times. V gene TRBV28 combines with J gene TRBJ1-2; D is unclear. This CDR3 is built from 15 residues. With 5 bases removed from V and 0 bases from J, the gap between germline ends came to 13 bases. CDR1 MDHEN and CDR2 SYDVKM come from the germline V gene. CDR3 nucleotide sequence: TGTGCCAGCAGTACTAGAGGGATAGCTAACTATGGCTACACCTTC. It encodes CASSTRGIANYGYTF.

The rearrangement links TRBV5-1 to TRBJ2-3, with 12 nucleotides matching TRBD1. The V gene end was trimmed by 3 bases and the J gene end by 2 bases; junction bases not matched to a gene: 1. Germline V gene lookup returns CDR1 SGHRS and CDR2 YFSETQ. The CDR3 has 15 amino acids. Written as DNA, the CDR3 is TGCGCCAGCAGCTGGGGACAGGGGGCCACAGATACGCAGTATTTT. Encoded protein: CASSWGQGATDTQYF.

There are many counts of this clonotype. The V call is TRBV6-5, the J call TRBJ1-1, with D uncertain. The length of the CDR3 is 16 residues. The V gene lost 4 bases and the J gene lost 1 base, with 16 bases spanning the gap. Germline V gene sequence: CDR1 MNHEY, CDR2 SVGAGI. The CDR3 is CASSFGRGKPNTEAFF. CDR3 coding DNA: TGTGCCAGCAGTTTTGGACGAGGGAAGCCGAACACTGAAGCTTTCTTT.

About this clonotype itself: The germline gene is not matched at one end of the junction; a read error may be the cause. The chain employs TRBV11-2 and TRBJ2-1, with D possibly TRBD2 on 5 matching bases. Germline CDR1 SGHAT, CDR2 FQNNGV. CDR3 length: 13 amino acids. The CDR3 spells CASSLELETEQSF. In DNA form, the CDR3 reads TGTGCCAGCAGCTTAGAACTAGAAACTGAGCAGTCCTTC.

This clonotype was observed at least ten times. V gene TRBV20-1 combines with J gene TRBJ2-1; maybe TRBD1 (6 bases). CDR1 DFQATT and CDR2 SNEGSKA come from the germline V gene (reference sequence). This CDR3 comprises 14 residues. The V gene lost 0 bases and the J gene lost 6 bases, with 12 bases spanning the gap. CDR3 nucleotide sequence: TGCAGTGCTAGAGATCCGGACAGTTCCAATGAGCAGTTCTTC. This translates into CSARDPDSSNEQFF.

At least ten counts were recorded for this clonotype. V usage is TRBV11-1 and J usage is TRBJ2-1; 15 bases agree with TRBD2. CDR1 and CDR2 from the germline V gene are SGHAT and FQDESV (reference sequence). The CDR3 totals 18 residues. The junction had 3 bases not matched to a gene; V was cut back by 2 bases and J by 1 base. CDR3 in amino acids: CASSLRGLAGGSYNEQFF. CDR3 DNA: TGTGCCAGCAGCTTAAGGGGACTAGCGGGAGGTTCCTACAATGAGCAGTTCTTC. Full variable domain (outside the CDR3, taken from reference TRBV11-1 and TRBJ2-1): EAEVAQSPRYKITEKSQAVAFWCDPISGHATLYWYRQILGQGPELLVQFQDESVVDDSQLPKDRFSAERLKGVDSTLKIQPAELGDSAMYLCASSLRGLAGGSYNEQFFGPGTRLTVL.

The CDR3 reads CASRGTGTGSNQPQHF. The CDR3, as DNA: TGTGCCAGCAGGGGGACAGGGACGGGTAGCAATCAGCCCCAGCATTTT. The J gene is TRBJ1-5, the V gene TRBV12-3 or TRBV12-4, with 9 bases aligning to TRBD1. CDR3 length: 16 amino acids. V lost 6 bases to trimming and J lost 0 bases; unmatched junction nucleotides: 6.

This clonotype was observed many times. The chain recombines TRBV7-6 with TRBJ1-5; a weak D match, TRBD1 (5 bases). The CDR3 contains 14 residues. Trimming took 5 bases from V and 0 from J, leaving 8 bases between them. Germline V gene lookup returns CDR1 SGHVS and CDR2 FNYEAQ. The CDR3 loop is CASSQDSSNQPQHF. The CDR3 bases are TGTGCCAGCAGCCAAGACAGTAGCAATCAGCCCCAGCATTTT.

This chain uses TRBV11-2 with TRBJ2-1, with 12 bases aligning to TRBD2. The CDR3 extends over 16 amino acids. Unmatched junction bases numbered 6, after V lost 5 bases and J lost 4 bases. Germline CDR1 and CDR2: SGHAT and FQNNGV. This CDR3 reads CASSIGTSGFYNEQFF. The DNA for the CDR3 is TGTGCCAGCAGCATTGGGACTAGCGGGTTTTACAATGAGCAGTTCTTC.

The table lists this clonotype with a few counts. A much bigger clone sits one base away, suggesting this may be a read error. The chain joins TRBV7-9 to TRBJ1-4; 9 nucleotides align to TRBD1. The CDR3 runs to 14 residues. V lost 1 base and J lost 7; bases outside the gene matches: 1. Germline-derived CDR1 and CDR2 are SEHNR and FQNEAQ (reference sequence). The CDR3 here is CASSLGTGVEKLFF. The CDR3 bases are TGTGCCAGCAGCTTAGGGACAGGGGTTGAAAAACTGTTTTTT.

The chain uses TRBV25-1 and TRBJ2-3, with D possibly matching TRBD2 (7 bases). The germline V gene has CDR1 MGHDK and CDR2 SYGVNS. This CDR3 is 15 amino acids long. The V gene lost 1 base and the J gene lost 6 bases, with 14 bases spanning the gap. CDR3 nucleotides: TGTGCCAGCAGTGAATCCGTGGGAGGGGGGGATACGCAGTATTTT. Amino acids: CASSESVGGGDTQYF.